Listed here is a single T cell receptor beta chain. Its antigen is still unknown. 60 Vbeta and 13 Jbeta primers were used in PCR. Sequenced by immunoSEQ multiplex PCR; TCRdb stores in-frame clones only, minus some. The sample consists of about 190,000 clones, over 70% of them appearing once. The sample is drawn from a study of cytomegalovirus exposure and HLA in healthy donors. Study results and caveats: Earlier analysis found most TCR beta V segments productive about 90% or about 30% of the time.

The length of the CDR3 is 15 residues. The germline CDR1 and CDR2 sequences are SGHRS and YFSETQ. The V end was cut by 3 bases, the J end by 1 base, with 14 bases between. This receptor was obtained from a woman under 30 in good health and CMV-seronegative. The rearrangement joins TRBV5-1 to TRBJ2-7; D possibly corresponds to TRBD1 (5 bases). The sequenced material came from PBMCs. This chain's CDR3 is CASSSLQGTSYEQYF. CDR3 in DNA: TGCGCCAGCAGCTCCCTCCAGGGAACTTCCTACGAGCAGTACTTC. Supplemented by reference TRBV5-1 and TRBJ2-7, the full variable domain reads KAGVTQTPRYLIKTRGQQVTLSCSPISGHRSVSWYQQTPGQGLQFLFEYFSETQRNKGNFPGRFSGRQFSNSRSEMNVSTLELGDSALYLCASSSLQGTSYEQYFGPGTRLTVT.